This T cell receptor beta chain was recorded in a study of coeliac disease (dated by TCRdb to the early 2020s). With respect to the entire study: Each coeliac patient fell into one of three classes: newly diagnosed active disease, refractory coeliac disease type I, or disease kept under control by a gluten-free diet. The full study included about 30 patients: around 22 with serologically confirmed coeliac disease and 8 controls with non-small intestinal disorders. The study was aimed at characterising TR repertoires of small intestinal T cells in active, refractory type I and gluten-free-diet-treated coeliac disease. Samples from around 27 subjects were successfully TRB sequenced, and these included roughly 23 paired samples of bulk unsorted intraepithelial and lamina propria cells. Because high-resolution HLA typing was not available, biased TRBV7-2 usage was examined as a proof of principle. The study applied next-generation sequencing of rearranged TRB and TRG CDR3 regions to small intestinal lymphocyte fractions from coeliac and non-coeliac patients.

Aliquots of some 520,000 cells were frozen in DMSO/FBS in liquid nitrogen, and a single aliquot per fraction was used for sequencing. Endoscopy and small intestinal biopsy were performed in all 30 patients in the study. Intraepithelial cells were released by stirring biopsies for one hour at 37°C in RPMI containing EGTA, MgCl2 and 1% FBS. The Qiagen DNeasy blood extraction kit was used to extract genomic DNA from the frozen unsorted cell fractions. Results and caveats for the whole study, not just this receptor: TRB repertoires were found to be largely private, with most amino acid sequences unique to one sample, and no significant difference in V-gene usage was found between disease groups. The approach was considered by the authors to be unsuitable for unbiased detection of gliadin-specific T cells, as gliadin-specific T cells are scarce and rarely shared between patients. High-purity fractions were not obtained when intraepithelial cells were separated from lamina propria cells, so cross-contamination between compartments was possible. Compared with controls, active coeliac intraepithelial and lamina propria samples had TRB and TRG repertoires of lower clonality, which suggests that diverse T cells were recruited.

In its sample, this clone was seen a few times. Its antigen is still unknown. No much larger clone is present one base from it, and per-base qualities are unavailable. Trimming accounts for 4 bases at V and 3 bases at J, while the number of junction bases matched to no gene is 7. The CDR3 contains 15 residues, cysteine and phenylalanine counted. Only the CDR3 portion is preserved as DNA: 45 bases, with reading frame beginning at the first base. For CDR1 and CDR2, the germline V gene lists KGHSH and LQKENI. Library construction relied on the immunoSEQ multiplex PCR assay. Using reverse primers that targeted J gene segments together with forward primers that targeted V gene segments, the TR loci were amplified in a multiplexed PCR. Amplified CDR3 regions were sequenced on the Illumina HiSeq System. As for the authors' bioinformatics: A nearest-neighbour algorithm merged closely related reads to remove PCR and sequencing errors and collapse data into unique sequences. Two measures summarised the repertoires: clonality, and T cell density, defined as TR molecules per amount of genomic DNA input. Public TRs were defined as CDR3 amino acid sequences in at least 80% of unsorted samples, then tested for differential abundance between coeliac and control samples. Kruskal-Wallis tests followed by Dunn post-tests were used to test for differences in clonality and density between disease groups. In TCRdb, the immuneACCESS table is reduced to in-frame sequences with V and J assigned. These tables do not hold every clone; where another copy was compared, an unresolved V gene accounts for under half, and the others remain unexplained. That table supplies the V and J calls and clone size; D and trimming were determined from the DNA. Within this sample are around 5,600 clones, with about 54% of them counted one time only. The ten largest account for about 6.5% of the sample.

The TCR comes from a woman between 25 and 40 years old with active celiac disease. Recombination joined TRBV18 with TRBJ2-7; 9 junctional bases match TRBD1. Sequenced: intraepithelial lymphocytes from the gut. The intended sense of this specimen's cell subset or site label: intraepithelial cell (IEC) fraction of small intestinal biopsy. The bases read TGTGCCAGCTCACGGATACAGGGGGCGATCTACGAGCAGTACTTC. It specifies CASSRIQGAIYEQYF.